These T cell receptor beta chains were read from a single sample in a study of control samples from healthy donors and cancer patients. TCRdb's copy holds only in-frame clones and misses some; the assay was immunoSEQ multiplex PCR. The top ten hold 2% of the sample, which has about 170,000 clones, about nine tenths seen once. Sequencing was performed on blood. The receptors come from a middle-aged woman in good health. Both conserved end residues are part of each CDR3. D genes are given only for firm matches. Only part of the rows carry a size: once, few, many, or a class if the clone is expanded.

d_gene,len,v_gene,j_gene,abundance,CDR3aa,CDR3nt
.,15,TRBV20-1,TRBJ1-6,.,CSASSVETYNSPLHF,TGCAGTGCTAGTTCCGTGGAGACCTATAATTCACCCCTCCACTTT
.,13,TRBV12-5,TRBJ1-2,.,CASGLALETPPHF,TGTGCTAGTGGTTTGGCTCTAGAGACACCCCCTCACTTC
.,14,TRBV18,TRBJ1-3,.,CASSEAGSGNTIYF,TGTGCCAGCTCGGAAGCAGGCTCTGGAAACACCATATATTTT
TRBD1,17,TRBV14,TRBJ2-1,.,CASSPGTGATIYNEQFF,TGTGCCAGCAGCCCAGGGACAGGGGCTACAATTTACAATGAGCAGTTCTTC
.,11,TRBV20-1,TRBJ2-7,.,CSALGDYEQYF,TGCAGTGCCCTCGGGGACTACGAGCAGTACTTC
.,14,TRBV7-8,TRBJ1-1,.,CASSSPTGEVEAFF,TGTGCCAGCAGCTCACCGACAGGAGAGGTTGAAGCTTTCTTT
TRBD1,17,TRBV7-9,TRBJ1-5,.,CASSAQDRGPLYQPQHF,TGTGCCAGCAGCGCTCAAGACAGGGGGCCACTCTATCAGCCCCAGCATTTT
.,13,TRBV10-3,TRBJ2-7,.,CAIGGAARYEQYF,TGTGCCATCGGAGGGGCAGCCCGCTACGAGCAGTACTTC
TRBD1,13,TRBV6-6,TRBJ1-5,.,CASSLQGNQPQHF,TGTGCCAGCAGTTTACAGGGGAATCAGCCCCAGCATTTT
.,14,TRBV3-1/TRBV3-2,TRBJ1-5,once,CASSQRQDNQPQHF,TGTGCCAGCAGCCAACGACAGGACAATCAGCCCCAGCATTTT
.,13,TRBV14,TRBJ1-6,.,CASSQGGASPLHF,TGTGCCAGCAGCCAAGGGGGCGCTTCACCCCTCCACTTT
.,11,TRBV23-1,TRBJ1-1,.,CASSHRVRAFF,TGCGCCAGCAGTCACAGGGTACGAGCTTTCTTT
.,13,TRBV7-9,TRBJ2-7,.,CASSLPNSGEQYF,TGTGCCAGCAGCTTACCCAATTCCGGGGAGCAGTACTTC
.,12,TRBV5-1,TRBJ2-2,.,CASGADTGELFF,TGCGCCAGCGGGGCAGACACCGGGGAGCTGTTTTTT
TRBD1,12,TRBV3-1/TRBV3-2,TRBJ1-2,.,CASEGQGDGYTF,TGTGCCAGCGAAGGACAGGGTGACGGCTACACCTTC
TRBD1,14,TRBV7-6,TRBJ1-2,medium-sized,CASSFLDRTSGYTF,TGTGCCAGCAGCTTCCTGGACAGGACGAGCGGCTACACCTTC
TRBD1,14,TRBV5-1,TRBJ1-1,.,CASSLDGTGLMSFF,TGCGCCAGCAGCCTAGATGGGACAGGGCTAATGTCTTTCTTT
.,12,TRBV5-5,TRBJ1-1,few,CASRTANTEAFF,TGTGCCAGCCGGACGGCGAACACTGAAGCTTTCTTT
TRBD1,12,TRBV5-4,TRBJ1-2,once,CASSLGGRGYTF,TGTGCCAGCAGCTTAGGGGGCCGGGGCTACACCTTC
.,13,TRBV12-3/TRBV12-4,TRBJ2-2,.,CASSPSTSGELFF,TGTGCCAGCAGTCCATCCACTAGCGGGGAGCTGTTTTTT
.,14,TRBV29-1,TRBJ1-4,.,CSVEQAGTNEKLFF,TGCAGCGTTGAGCAGGCAGGGACTAATGAAAAACTGTTTTTT
.,14,TRBV19,TRBJ1-4,.,CASSIWGKDEKLFF,TGTGCCAGTAGTATCTGGGGTAAGGATGAAAAACTGTTTTTT
.,14,TRBV5-1,TRBJ1-1,.,CASSFSYRGAEAFF,TGCGCCAGCAGCTTTAGCTATCGCGGCGCTGAAGCTTTCTTT
TRBD1,15,TRBV29-1,TRBJ2-5,.,CSAIPSPGQQETQYF,TGCAGCGCCATACCATCTCCGGGACAGCAAGAGACCCAGTACTTC
TRBD1,17,TRBV10-1,TRBJ2-1,.,CASSPIIGQGNYNEQFF,TGCGCCAGCAGCCCGATAATAGGACAGGGGAACTACAATGAGCAGTTCTTC
TRBD1,14,TRBV28,TRBJ1-1,.,CASSSQGAYTEAFF,TGTGCCAGCAGTTCACAGGGGGCTTACACTGAAGCTTTCTTT
TRBD2,17,TRBV11-2,TRBJ2-7,once,CASSSTSGGLGDYEQYF,TGTGCCAGCAGCTCGACTAGCGGGGGGTTGGGGGACTACGAGCAGTACTTC
.,12,TRBV11-3,TRBJ2-3,.,CASSSGDYTQYF,TGTGCCAGCAGCTCTGGGGACTATACGCAGTATTTT
.,12,TRBV12-3/TRBV12-4,TRBJ2-7,.,CASSFSWLEQYF,TGTGCCAGCAGTTTTTCCTGGCTCGAGCAGTACTTC
.,14,TRBV5-1,TRBJ1-2,.,CASSSADSPYGYTF,TGCGCCAGCAGCTCCGCCGATAGCCCCTATGGCTACACCTTC
.,14,TRBV5-5,TRBJ1-2,.,CASSPDGTNYGYTF,TGTGCCAGCAGCCCAGACGGGACTAACTATGGCTACACCTTC
TRBD2,17,TRBV2,TRBJ2-7,.,CASSEGLAGALSGEQYF,TGTGCCAGCAGTGAGGGGCTAGCGGGGGCCTTATCGGGGGAGCAGTACTTC
TRBD2,14,TRBV6-5,TRBJ2-7,.,CASSRAGESYEQYF,TGTGCCAGCAGCCGAGCGGGGGAGTCCTACGAGCAGTACTTC
.,14,TRBV15,TRBJ2-7,.,CATSRDGSGVSQYF,TGTGCCACCAGCAGAGATGGATCCGGAGTGTCGCAGTACTTC
.,14,TRBV4-1,TRBJ1-5,.,CASSQAYSNQPQHF,TGCGCCAGCAGCCAGGCCTATAGCAATCAGCCCCAGCATTTT
.,10,TRBV3-1/TRBV3-2,TRBJ2-2,.,CASEAGELFF,TGTGCCAGCGAGGCCGGGGAGCTGTTTTTT
TRBD1,13,TRBV2,TRBJ2-2,.,CASRTGQTGELFF,TGTGCCAGCAGGACAGGGCAAACCGGGGAGCTGTTTTTT
.,15,TRBV2,TRBJ2-1,.,CASSEMVGRGAGKFF,.